These T cell receptor beta chains were read from a single sample in a study of CD8 T cells in ankylosing spondylitis. One entry per CDR3 protein results from TCRdb running MiXCR on the 5' RACE reads. The sample records around 770,000 distinct CDR3 sequences, about 12% being singletons. The sample was blood, either unsorted or a sorted T cell fraction (not recorded which). These receptors originate from a male donor with ankylosing spondylitis. The CDR3 runs from the conserved cysteine through the conserved F or W. Fields, in order: V gene, J gene, clone size, D gene, CDR3 DNA, CDR3 protein. The D gene is left open where the match is weak. Size is omitted from some rows. Given values are once, few, many or a class for expanded clones.

>TRBV29-1|TRBJ1-5|-|-
TGCAGCGTTTCCGGACAGTATAGCAATCAGCCCCAGCATTTT
CSVSGQYSNQPQHF
>TRBV10-3|TRBJ2-3|-|-
TGTGCCATCAGTGAGTTAGCTACCACAGATACGCAGTATTTT
CAISELATTDTQYF
>TRBV4-3|TRBJ1-6|few|-
TGCGCCAGCAGCCTCGGGGGGGCCCCTTATAATTCACCCCTCCACTTT
CASSLGGAPYNSPLHF
>TRBV4-3|TRBJ2-3|many|-
TGCGCCAGCAGCCAAGATGGGGATACGCAGTATTTT
CASSQDGDTQYF
>TRBV7-3|TRBJ2-7|-|-
TGTGCCAGCAGCCCCGGTCCTATGAGGGAGCAGTACTTC
CASSPGPMREQYF
>TRBV5-1|TRBJ2-1|few|-
TGCGCCAGCAGCTTGGCCGGGACCACCCTTTACAATGAGCAGTTCTTC
CASSLAGTTLYNEQFF
>TRBV7-2|TRBJ2-7|few|TRBD1
TGTGCCAGCAGCTTACTGCAGGGGGCGTGGGAGCAGTACTTC
CASSLLQGAWEQYF
>TRBV9|TRBJ2-2|-|-
TGTGCCAGCAGCACTCAATTTGCGAGCACCGGGGAGCTGTTTTTT
CASSTQFASTGELFF
>TRBV5-1|TRBJ1-3|few|-
TGCGCCAGCAGCCCCGGGGTGTACTCTGGAAACACCATATATTTT
CASSPGVYSGNTIYF
>TRBV7-2|TRBJ2-6|few|-
TGTGCCAGCAGCGGGATGCGGGGGGCCAACGTCCTGACTTTC
CASSGMRGANVLTF
>TRBV6-2/TRBV6-3|TRBJ2-7|-|-
TGTGCCAGCAGACCCCGGGGCGGGGCCTCCTACGAGCAGTACTTC
CASRPRGGASYEQYF
>TRBV30|TRBJ1-4|-|TRBD1
TGTGCCTGGGAGCCGGACAGGGGAAATGAAAAACTGTTTTTT
CAWEPDRGNEKLFF
>TRBV5-6|TRBJ1-5|few|-
TGTGCCAGCAGCTTGAGTGACAGGAGCAATCAGCCCCAGCATTTT
CASSLSDRSNQPQHF
>TRBV30|TRBJ2-7|few|-
TGTGCCTGGAGTGTAAGGATGGTCACGTGGCTGAGCTCCTACGAGCAGTACTTC
CAWSVRMVTWLSSYEQYF
>TRBV6-5|TRBJ1-2|-|-
TGTGCCAGCAGTTATCTTGGTCTCCTTGGGAATGGCTACACCTTC
CASSYLGLLGNGYTF
>TRBV3-1|TRBJ1-5|-|-
TGTGCCAGCAGCCAAGGGTATGGGCCCCAGCATTTT
CASSQGYGPQHF
>TRBV6-5|TRBJ2-1|few|-
TGTGCCAGCAGTTACGGCCCTAGGTATGAGCAGTTCTTC
CASSYGPRYEQFF
>TRBV20-1|TRBJ2-5|many|-
TGCAGTGCTAGAGATAGAAGCAGCCAAGAGACCCAGTACTTC
CSARDRSSQETQYF
>TRBV6-1|TRBJ2-2|-|TRBD2
TGTGCCAGCGTGACTAGCGGCAACACCGGGGAGCTGTTTTTT
CASVTSGNTGELFF
>TRBV12-3/TRBV12-4|TRBJ1-4|few|TRBD1
TGTGCCAGCAGTTCCGGCGAACGCGCCAGGACAGGGAAGGAAAAACTGTTTTTT
CASSSGERARTGKEKLFF
>TRBV4-3|TRBJ2-3|-|TRBD2
TGCGCCAGCAGCCAAACACCGGGACTAGCGGGGGGGCGGGGAGATACGCAGTATTTT
CASSQTPGLAGGRGDTQYF
>TRBV7-2|TRBJ2-3|few|TRBD1
TGTGCCAGCAGCTTAGCAGGGACAGGGGGGGGATATACGCAGTATTTT
CASSLAGTGGGYTQYF
>TRBV10-3|TRBJ2-7|once|-
TGTGCCATCAGTGAGGAGTTCTCCTACGAGCAGTACTTC
CAISEEFSYEQYF
>TRBV7-2|TRBJ2-3|-|-
TGTGCCAGCAGCCCTTATGGACTCACAGATACGCAGTATTTT
CASSPYGLTDTQYF
>TRBV6-4|TRBJ2-1|-|TRBD2
TGTGCCAGCAGTGACTCGATGCGGGGGGGCTACAATGAGCAGTTCTTC
CASSDSMRGGYNEQFF